This paragraph reports one T cell receptor beta chain. What it binds is not known. The data derive from a study of cytomegalovirus exposure and HLA in healthy donors. Study context: Membership in the Caucasian-associated ancestry cluster was found for 65% to 85% of 398 genotyped donors.

Points from the study as a whole: An ancestry cluster, one associated with Asian ancestry, reportedly showed fewer N-insertions than the approximately 670-donor mean in a later analysis. Reports showed the classifier diagnosing cytomegalovirus status with high specificity and sensitivity.

The PCR had 60 Vbeta and 13 Jbeta primers. Measured with immunoSEQ multiplex PCR; TCRdb has only the in-frame clones, and not every one. The repertoire has 150,000 to 180,000 clones, approximately 80% of them found once; the top ten carry around 5.6%. This TCR was recovered from a woman aged 40 to 50 in good health and CMV-seropositive. What was sequenced was PBMCs.

The DNA for the CDR3 is TGTGCCAGCAGCTTAGGCGCGGGGGGTACTAGCGCGGAGAGTAGCGAGCAGTACTTC. The encoded protein is CASSLGAGGTSAESSEQYF. The chain has TRBV7-9 and TRBJ2-7, with 8 bases that match TRBD2. In germline, CDR1 is SEHNR, CDR2 FQNEAQ (reference sequence). CDR3 length equals 19 residues. Losses at the gene ends were 1 base for V and 6 bases for J; bases not matched to a gene: 20.